What follows are 21 T cell receptor beta chains derived from one specimen sequenced in a study of CD8 T cells in ankylosing spondylitis. TCRdb processed the 5' RACE reads anew with MiXCR; each CDR3 protein has one entry. This sample has roughly 150,000 distinct CDR3 sequences, with 9.8% found just once. Sample: blood, either unsorted or a sorted T cell fraction (not recorded which). The source is a female donor with ankylosing spondylitis or in good health (not recorded which).

This clonotype was observed a few times. The CDR3 DNA reads as TGTGCCAGCACTCAACGGGGGGGAGACGAGCAGTACTTC. It is translated as CASTQRGGDEQYF. The chain carries TRBV28 and TRBJ2-7; TRBD2 matches at 8 bases. The CDR3 extends over 13 amino acids. V was pared by 7 bases and J by 5 bases, with 7 bases of the junction left unmatched. Germline loops: CDR1 MDHEN, CDR2 SYDVKM.

The chain uses TRBV7-9 and TRBJ1-5, with TRBD1 matching over 8 bases. Germline-derived CDR1 and CDR2 are SEHNR and FQNEAQ (reference sequence). Losses at the gene ends were 4 bases for V and 7 bases for J; bases not matched to a gene: 6. CDR3 length equals 14 residues. As DNA, the CDR3 is TGTGCCAGCAGCTCTCAGGGGGCCGGACAGCCCCAGCATTTT. Translated, it gives CASSSQGAGQPQHF.

In its sample, this clonotype was seen many times. The V gene is TRBV5-1, the J gene TRBJ2-1; the match to TRBD1 covers 7 bases. In germline, CDR1 is SGHRS, CDR2 YFSETQ. The CDR3 totals 15 residues. The ends lost 5 bases at V and 7 bases at J; junction bases unmatched: 12. The CDR3 DNA reads as TGCGCCAGCAGACCGTCGACAGGGTCAAGGAATGAGCAGTTCTTC. Its protein is CASRPSTGSRNEQFF.

The chain couples TRBV3-1 to TRBJ2-3, with TRBD2 matching 11 bases. The CDR3 is 19 residues long. Germline assignment: CDR1 LGHDT and CDR2 YNNKEL (reference sequence). J gave up 2 bases and V 1 base, and 11 bases lay outside the gene matches. The CDR3 nucleotides read TGTGCCAGCAGCCAAGTCATTCTAGCGGGAGGCCCCCCCACAGATACGCAGTATTTT. Its protein product is CASSQVILAGGPPTDTQYF.

This clonotype was counted many times. The chain joins TRBV5-1 to TRBJ1-1; a weak D match, TRBD1 (5 bases). Trimming removed 1 base at V and 4 bases at J, with 8 bases between. The CDR3 has 13 residues. CDR1 is SGHRS and CDR2 is YFSETQ in the germline V gene. CDR3 in DNA: TGCGCCAGCAGCTTGACAGGCAGCACTGAAGCTTTCTTT. It yields the protein CASSLTGSTEAFF. Complete variable domain (other parts from reference TRBV5-1 and TRBJ1-1): KAGVTQTPRYLIKTRGQQVTLSCSPISGHRSVSWYQQTPGQGLQFLFEYFSETQRNKGNFPGRFSGRQFSNSRSEMNVSTLELGDSALYLCASSLTGSTEAFFGQGTRLTVV.

This clonotype was observed a few times. The V gene is TRBV28, the J gene TRBJ2-1, with 12 bases that match TRBD2. The CDR3 runs to 17 residues. The V segment lost 5 bases and the J segment 10 bases; nucleotides outside the gene matches: 15. Germline CDR1 is MDHEN and CDR2 is SYDVKM. CDR3 protein: CASSPTPLAGGRKEQFF. In DNA form, the CDR3 reads TGTGCCAGCAGTCCAACCCCACTAGCGGGAGGAAGAAAAGAGCAGTTCTTC.

This clonotype was observed a handful of times. This rearrangement joins TRBV7-6 to TRBJ2-2; D possibly matches TRBD1 or TRBD2 (5 bases each). Germline CDR1 SGHVS, CDR2 FNYEAQ. The CDR3 extends over 17 amino acids. The V end was cut by 5 bases, the J end by 1 base, with 17 bases between. As DNA, the CDR3 is TGTGCCAGCAGCATCCGGGACCAGACCTTGAACACCGGGGAGCTGTTTTTT. Encoded protein: CASSIRDQTLNTGELFF.

This clonotype was seen only a few times. Likely a read error: the CDR3 ends without its conserved phenylalanine or tryptophan. It is unclear where the CDR3 begins or ends on the DNA, so no DNA is shown, and the CDR3 is as TCRdb lists it. This chain connects TRBV28 to TRBJ2-7; TRBD2 is taken as the D call from the table, unchecked against the DNA. Germline CDR1 reads MDHEN; CDR2 reads SYDVKM. The CDR3 sequence runs 16 residues, both termini included. This chain's CDR3 is CASSAGTSGTKPPTYL.

This clonotype has only a few counts. The gene calls are TRBV6-4 and TRBJ2-5, with TRBD2 matching over 7 bases. With V trimmed by 4 bases and J by 4 bases, 15 bases remained unmatched. The CDR3 has 17 residues. Germline CDR1 and CDR2: MRHNA and SNTAGT. The CDR3 DNA is TGTGCCAGCAGTGTCTATAGCGGGCGGTTAAGTTCAGAGACCCAGTACTTC. This encodes CASSVYSGRLSSETQYF.

V and J are TRBV20-1 and TRBJ2-1; 7 bases are a match to TRBD1. This CDR3 is 10 amino acids long. CDR1 and CDR2 (germline): DFQATT, SNEGSKA (reference sequence). V lost 5 bases, J lost 13 bases, and 5 bases stayed unmatched. In DNA form, the CDR3 reads TGCAGTGCTCCAGGGGGATCTCAGTTCTTC. Its translation is CSAPGGSQFF.

V gene TRBV30 combines with J gene TRBJ2-1, with 8 bases fitting TRBD2. V lost 3 bases to trimming and J lost 7 bases; unmatched junction nucleotides: 11. Germline V gene sequence: CDR1 GTSNPN, CDR2 SVGIG (reference sequence). CDR3 size: 15 residues. The CDR3, as DNA: TGTGCCTGGAGCTCCCCGGCTAGCGGGCTAAATGAGCAGTTCTTC. This gives the protein CAWSSPASGLNEQFF.

This clonotype has just a few counts. The chain couples TRBV19 to TRBJ2-7; the D gene is possibly TRBD1 (5 bases). In germline, CDR1 is LNHDA, CDR2 SQIVND (reference sequence). The V and J ends lost 10 bases and 2 bases respectively, with 12 bases between them. There are 12 residues in the CDR3. This CDR3 is CANRTRPYEQYF. The CDR3 nucleotides read TGTGCCAACCGGACAAGACCCTACGAGCAGTACTTC.

This clonotype was recorded a few times. The chain employs TRBV20-1 and TRBJ1-1; TRBD1 aligns across 7 bases. V lost 3 bases, J lost 6 bases, and 1 base stayed unmatched. Germline V CDR1 and CDR2: DFQATT, SNEGSKA (reference sequence). This CDR3 has 11 residues. In DNA form, the CDR3 reads TGCAGTGCTAGGACAGGGCCTGAAGCTTTCTTT. Translating gives CSARTGPEAFF.

About this clonotype itself: This sequence may be a read error, since a much larger clone differs from it by one base. The V call is TRBV25-1, the J call TRBJ2-1; 7 bases fit TRBD2. CDR3 length: 17 residues. Germline CDR1 MGHDK, CDR2 SYGVNS. Trimming removed 1 base from V and 3 bases from J; junction bases left unmatched: 9. CDR3: CASSEFLGGLLYNEQFF. CDR3 bases: TGTGCCAGCAGTGAATTCTTGGGAGGGCTACTCTACAATGAGCAGTTCTTC.

There are a few counts of this clonotype. The CDR3 here is CASTVTGAYEQYF. The CDR3 nucleotides read TGTGCCAGCACGGTGACAGGGGCCTACGAGCAGTACTTC. The gene calls are TRBV6-1 and TRBJ2-7; TRBD1 agrees at 8 bases. Trimming cost V 7 bases and J 2 bases; bases outside gene matches: 4. CDR3 length equals 13 residues. Germline values: CDR1 MNHNS, CDR2 SASEGT.

There are a few counts of this clonotype. V and J are TRBV29-1 and TRBJ1-1; D unresolved. This CDR3 spans 11 amino acids. Germline lookup yields CDR1 SQVTM and CDR2 ANQGSEA. Trimming took 5 bases from V and 8 from J, leaving 12 bases between them. The CDR3: CSVRPPAEAFF. For the CDR3, the DNA is TGCAGCGTTAGACCACCAGCCGAAGCTTTCTTT.

This clonotype was detected ten times or more. The chain joins TRBV4-3 to TRBJ2-7; no definite D call. Trimming removed 0 bases at V and 2 bases at J, with 11 bases between. Per germline, CDR1 LGHNA and CDR2 YSLEER. The CDR3 has 15 amino acids. The CDR3 sequence is CASSQESGVAYEQYF. The CDR3 DNA sequence: TGCGCCAGCAGCCAAGAATCAGGCGTGGCCTACGAGCAGTACTTC.

The table lists this clonotype with a few counts. The chain carries TRBV20-1 and TRBJ2-1; TRBD2 matches at 16 bases. V was clipped by 3 bases and J by 0 bases; unmatched bases: 5. The CDR3 length is 18 residues. Germline V gene lookup returns CDR1 DFQATT and CDR2 SNEGSKA (reference sequence). CDR3 protein: CSASPGLAGGSSYNEQFF. The CDR3 bases are TGCAGTGCTAGCCCGGGACTAGCGGGAGGGAGCTCCTACAATGAGCAGTTCTTC.

The J gene is TRBJ2-5, the V gene TRBV20-1, with unresolved D. The CDR3 length is 13 residues. The ends were cut back, 0 bases at V and 5 bases at J, with 10 bases in the middle. Germline V gene lookup returns CDR1 DFQATT and CDR2 SNEGSKA (reference sequence). The CDR3 nucleotides read TGCAGTGCTAGAGATTCTTCAGAGGAGACCCAGTACTTC. Protein: CSARDSSEETQYF.

The genes are TRBV5-5 and TRBJ2-3, with D possibly being TRBD2 (6 bases). This CDR3 region has 15 residues. Trimming cost V 6 bases and J 0 bases, with 14 bases left between them. CDR1 and CDR2 from the germline V gene are SGHKS and YYEKEE (reference sequence). The CDR3 coding sequence is TGTGCCAGCAACTCCGCGGGGTCTAGCACAGATACGCAGTATTTT. This translates into CASNSAGSSTDTQYF. The full variable domain, completed using reference TRBV5-5 and TRBJ2-3, is DAGVTQSPTHLIKTRGQQVTLRCSPISGHKSVSWYQQVLGQGPQFIFQYYEKEERGRGNFPDRFSARQFPNYSSELNVNALLLGDSALYLCASNSAGSSTDTQYFGPGTRLTVL.

This clonotype has ten or more counts. The V call is TRBV6-2 or TRBV6-3, the J call TRBJ2-2; no definite D call. Germline CDR1 is MNHEY and CDR2 is SVGEGT. CDR3 length: 15 amino acids. V lost 8 bases to trimming and J lost 4 bases, with 17 bases between them. CDR3: CASCSLKNPTGELFF. The CDR3 DNA sequence: TGTGCCAGCTGTTCTCTGAAAAACCCCACCGGGGAGCTGTTTTTT.